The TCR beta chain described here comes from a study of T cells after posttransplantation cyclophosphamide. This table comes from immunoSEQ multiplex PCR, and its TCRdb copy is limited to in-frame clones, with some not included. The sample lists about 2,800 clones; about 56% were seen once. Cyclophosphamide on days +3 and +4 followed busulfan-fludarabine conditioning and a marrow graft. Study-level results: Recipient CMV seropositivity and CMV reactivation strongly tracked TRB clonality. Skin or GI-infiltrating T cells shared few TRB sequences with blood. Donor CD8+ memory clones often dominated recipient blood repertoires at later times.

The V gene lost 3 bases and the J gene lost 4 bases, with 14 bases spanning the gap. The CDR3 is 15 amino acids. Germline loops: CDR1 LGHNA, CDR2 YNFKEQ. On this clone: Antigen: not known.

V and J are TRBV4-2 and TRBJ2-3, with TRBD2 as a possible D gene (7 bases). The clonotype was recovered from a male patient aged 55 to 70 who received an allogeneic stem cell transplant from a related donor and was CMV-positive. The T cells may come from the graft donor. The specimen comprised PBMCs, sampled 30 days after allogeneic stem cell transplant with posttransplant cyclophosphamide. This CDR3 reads CASSQGGGGADTQYF. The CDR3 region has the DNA TGTGCCAGCAGCCAGGGAGGGGGGGGCGCAGATACGCAGTATTTT.